This TCR beta chain was sequenced for a study of blood T cell repertoires in COVID-19 (TCRdb year 2020). About the full investigation: Samples from collaborators originated in the United States, Italy and Spain and spanned both the acute and convalescent phases of COVID-19. Where HLA class I and class II types were available, the types were taken from metadata supplied by the sample provider, not from assay-based typing. Subjects who had been exposed to COVID-19, were actively infected with it, or had recovered from it provided the deeply sampled blood TCRbeta repertoires that made up the dataset. Samples were obtained from the ongoing ImmuneRACE study (first 160 participants) and from roughly 1,300 subjects provided by 6 global collaborators. Nearly every sample came with metadata listing a de-identified subject ID, COVID-19 status, age in years and sex. The repertoires were made available in a free public database intended to serve as a resource for research on the immune response to SARS-CoV-2. The material from the prospective study consisted of cDNA or gDNA derived from T cells, B-cell-depleted T cells, or PBMCs. General conclusions and limits of the study: The amount of clinical and demographic metadata varied by source and participant and was provided uncurated.

This clone was seen a single time. Its antigen is still unknown. Base qualities are missing; no much larger clone stands one base away. Enrolling through a virtual design, the prospective study's participants ranged in age from roughly 18 to 89 years and lived across 24 United States geographic areas. In the prospective study, cohorts were assigned on the basis of participant-reported clinical history obtained from a screening survey and a study questionnaire. ImmuneRACE Cohort 3 recovered participants were defined by two consecutive negative NP/OP PCR tests, healthcare professional clearance, or symptom resolution. In the prospective study, whole blood, serum and a nasopharyngeal or oropharyngeal swab were collected from each participant by mobile phlebotomists. Over a 2-month period, participants in the prospective study had the option of providing additional blood draws and questionnaires. Before DNA extraction, prospective study blood samples were shipped either frozen or at room temperature.

The immunoSEQ Assay, a bias-controlled multiplex PCR, was used to amplify TCRbeta CDR3 regions from genomic DNA. The study's own analysis went as follows. The number of nucleated cells in each sample was estimated by amplification of reference gene primers within the assay. Sequence reads were collapsed and filtered to measure the absolute abundance of every unique TCRbeta CDR3 rearrangement. For each sample, productive Simpson clonality was calculated as the square root of Simpson's diversity index over productive rearrangements. Imported from immuneACCESS, the table was reduced by TCRdb to in-frame sequences with V and J called. These copies leave out some clones; in studies compared against another copy, an unresolved V gene accounts for under half, and the cause of the remainder is not known. V, J and clone size are those of that table, while D and trimming were read from the DNA. This sample gives around 360,000 clones in total; 87% of them show up just once. Of the sample, just under 3% falls within the top ten clones.

The sequencing input was PBMCs or T cells enriched from blood (not recorded which). This sequence was found in a woman aged 25 to 39 who had recovered from COVID-19.

The CDR3 amino acid sequence is: CASSQARLVLNEQFF. The bases are TGTGCCAGCAGCCAAGCCCGACTAGTTTTGAATGAGCAGTTCTTC. The chain uses TRBV14 and TRBJ2-1; the D region possibly corresponds to TRBD2 (6 bases align). Relative to germline, V is 1 base shorter and J is 7 bases shorter, with 14 bases between their ends. For CDR1 and CDR2, the germline V gene lists SGHDN and FVKESK. The CDR3 measures 15 amino acids from cysteine to phenylalanine. The DNA shown is the 45-base CDR3, in frame from base 1.